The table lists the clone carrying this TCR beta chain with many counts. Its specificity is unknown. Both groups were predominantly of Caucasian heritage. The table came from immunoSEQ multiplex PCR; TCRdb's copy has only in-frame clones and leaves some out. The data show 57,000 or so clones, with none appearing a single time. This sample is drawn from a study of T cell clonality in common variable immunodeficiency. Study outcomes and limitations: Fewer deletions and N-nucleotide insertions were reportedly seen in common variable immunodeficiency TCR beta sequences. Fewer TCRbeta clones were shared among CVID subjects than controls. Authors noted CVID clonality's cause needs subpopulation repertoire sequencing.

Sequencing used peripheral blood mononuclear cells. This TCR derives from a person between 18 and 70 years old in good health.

CDR3 sequence: CASSLGTSGIYEQYF. CDR3 DNA (partial): TGTGCCAGCAGCTTGGGGACTAGCGGGATCTACGAG. The chain combines TRBV7-6 with TRBJ2-7; 13 positions agree with TRBD2. The CDR3 is cut off 3 residues early in the read; its end comes from the germline J gene. V lost 3 bases to trimming and J lost 3 bases; unmatched junction nucleotides: 2. CDR3 length: 15 amino acids. From germline, CDR1 is SGHVS and CDR2 FNYEAQ.